This T cell receptor beta chain was identified in a study of cytomegalovirus exposure and HLA in healthy donors. Broader study findings: Clusters of TCRs from the first cohort tended to co-occur in the roughly 120 validation repertoires (as a later analysis found). There were 150 or so TCR beta chains listed as cytomegalovirus-associated. It was confirmed in vitro that a few of the CMV-associated chains were specific for CMV antigens.

This CDR3 contains 15 residues. Looked up from germline, CDR1 is SGHTA and CDR2 is FQGNSA. V dropped 5 bases and J dropped 6; count of bases not matched to a gene: 12. The donors were part of the roughly 110-subject validation cohort, which stood apart from the 666-subject first cohort. To note about this clone: What it binds is unknown.

Only in-frame clones appear in the TCRdb table, and some are missing; sequencing was by immunoSEQ multiplex PCR. The sample has fewer than 150,000 clones; roughly 86% are singletons. The J gene is TRBJ1-1, the V gene TRBV7-2, with 7 bases that match TRBD1. Sequenced sample: PBMCs. This TCR derives from a man in his late teens or twenties in good health and CMV-seronegative. The CDR3 bases are TGTGCCAGCAGCGAACAGGGGTGGGCTAAGGCTGAAGCTTTCTTT. Translation: CASSEQGWAKAEAFF.